Following are 27 T cell receptor beta chains from one sample sequenced in a study of T cells in Graves' hyperthyroidism and ophthalmopathy. Amplification targeted TCR beta CDR3 regions from RNA transcripts. The HTBI primer set drove a first-round RT-PCR of the TCR CDR3. From the multiplex PCR reads, TCRdb called clonotypes with MiXCR, one entry per CDR3 protein. The sample holds around 620,000 distinct CDR3 sequences, 14% seen once. The sequencing sample was made of blood. Receptors originate from a woman under 30 with Graves' ophthalmopathy.

This clonotype was observed at least ten times. The genes are TRBV30 and TRBJ1-3; D remains ambiguous. This CDR3 is built from 12 residues. Looked up from germline, CDR1 is GTSNPN and CDR2 is SVGIG (reference sequence). Between the trimmed V and J ends, which lost 0 bases and 7 bases, there was a span of 7 bases. CDR3 nucleotides: TGTGCCTGGAGTGTAATGGGGAACACCATATATTTT. Translated: CAWSVMGNTIYF. Based on the CDR3 plus reference TRBV30 and TRBJ1-3, the full variable domain is SQTIHQWPATLVQPVGSPLSLECTVEGTSNPNLYWYRQAAGRGLQLLFYSVGIGQISSEVPQNLSASRPQDRQFILSSKKLLLSDSGFYLCAWSVMGNTIYFGEGSWLTVV.

Only a few counts were recorded for this clonotype. The DNA of the CDR3 is TGTGCCAGCAGTTCCGCCCGGGGAGGCAATCAGCCCCAGCATTTT. It translates to CASSSARGGNQPQHF. The J gene is TRBJ1-5, the V gene TRBV27; the D is unclear. The CDR3 extends over 15 amino acids. Trimming left V 4 bases short and J 2 bases short, with 12 bases between. Per germline, CDR1 MNHEY and CDR2 SMNVEV (reference sequence).

The gene calls are TRBV14 and TRBJ2-1; 9 nucleotides line up with TRBD2. CDR3 length equals 15 residues. CDR1 is SGHDN and CDR2 is FVKESK in the germline V gene. With 4 bases clipped from V and 7 bases from J, the junction kept 8 bases outside the gene matches. CDR3 nucleotides: TGTGCCAGCAGCCCTCAGCTAGCGGGAAATAATGAGCAGTTCTTC. The encoded protein is CASSPQLAGNNEQFF.

Only one count was recorded for this clonotype. The V gene is TRBV5-1, the J gene TRBJ2-5, with 11 bases fitting TRBD1. With V trimmed by 7 bases and J by 4 bases, 6 bases remained unmatched. Looked up from germline, CDR1 is SGHRS and CDR2 is YFSETQ. The CDR3 loop spans 14 amino acids. The CDR3 sequence: CASGAGTGGETQYF. DNA of the CDR3: TGCGCCAGCGGGGCCGGGACAGGGGGAGAGACCCAGTACTTC.

Comments on this clonotype: This CDR3 fails to terminate in the conserved phenylalanine or tryptophan, so it likely reflects a read error. This rearrangement joins TRBV19 to TRBJ2-6, with TRBD2 matching over 10 bases. V lost 7 bases and J lost 0; bases outside the gene matches: 6. The CDR3 is made up of 17 amino acids. Germline V gives CDR1 LNHDA, CDR2 SQIVND (reference sequence). This chain's CDR3 is CASTSSGRASGANVLTS. CDR3 sequence (DNA): TGTGCCAGTACTTCGAGCGGGAGGGCCTCTGGGGCCAACGTCCTGACTTCC.

This clonotype was counted between two and nine times. The rearrangement joins TRBV4-1 to TRBJ2-1; no firm D call. There are 11 residues in the CDR3. Trimming removed 1 base at V and 9 bases at J, with 4 bases between. Germline CDR1 MGHRA, CDR2 YSYEKL. This CDR3 is CASSQATEQFF. The CDR3 bases are TGCGCCAGCAGCCAAGCGACTGAGCAGTTCTTC.

V and J are TRBV19 and TRBJ2-1; the D gene is possibly TRBD1 (5 bases). Germline loops: CDR1 LNHDA, CDR2 SQIVND (reference sequence). The CDR3 has 13 amino acids. Deletions cut 5 bases from V and 7 bases from J, with 12 bases between. This CDR3 reads CASSYGATNEQFF. In DNA, the CDR3 is TGTGCCAGTAGTTATGGGGCCACGAATGAGCAGTTCTTC.

This clonotype was observed many times. The rearrangement uses TRBV6-1 and TRBJ2-1, with 7 nucleotides matching TRBD2. The CDR3 extends over 15 amino acids. Looked up from germline, CDR1 is MNHNS and CDR2 is SASEGT. J was trimmed by 5 bases and V by 6 bases; bases with no gene match: 10. The CDR3 protein is CASRNGGRSHNEQFF. The CDR3 DNA reads as TGTGCCAGCAGGAATGGCGGGAGAAGCCACAATGAGCAGTTCTTC.

There are many counts of this clonotype. This chain joins TRBV7-6 and TRBJ2-3, with 11 positions matching TRBD2. Losses at the gene ends were 1 base for V and 6 bases for J; bases not matched to a gene: 12. Germline V CDR1 and CDR2: SGHVS, FNYEAQ. The CDR3 covers 18 residues. The DNA for the CDR3 is TGTGCCAGCAGCTTAGATGGTATAGCGGGAGGGCCATACGATACGCAGTATTTT. Encoded protein: CASSLDGIAGGPYDTQYF.

The genes are TRBV27 and TRBJ1-6; 8 bases line up with TRBD1. CDR1 is MNHEY and CDR2 is SMNVEV in the germline V gene (reference sequence). J was trimmed by 10 bases and V by 3 bases; bases with no gene match: 8. The CDR3 covers 15 residues. CDR3 in DNA: TGTGCCAGCAGTTTCTCGCAGGGGGCACGATCACCCCTCCACTTT. Amino acids: CASSFSQGARSPLHF.

The chain couples TRBV4-3 to TRBJ2-5, with D maybe TRBD1 (6 bases). The ends were cut back, 1 base at V and 3 bases at J, with 15 bases in the middle. This CDR3 contains 16 residues. Per the germline V gene, CDR1 is LGHNA and CDR2 is YSLEER. The CDR3 DNA reads as TGCGCCAGCAGCCAAGCACCACAGGGCGCGAAAGAGACCCAGTACTTC. It is translated as CASSQAPQGAKETQYF.

This clonotype occurred many times. The chain uses TRBV11-2 and TRBJ2-1; weak D call: TRBD2 (5 bases). The length of the CDR3 is 17 residues. Germline loops: CDR1 SGHAT, CDR2 FQNNGV. V lost 1 base and J lost 3, with 16 bases in between. The CDR3 sequence is CASSLVGLRVNYNEQFF. In DNA, the CDR3 is TGTGCCAGCAGCTTAGTAGGATTGCGGGTCAACTACAATGAGCAGTTCTTC.

The chain links TRBV4-3 to TRBJ1-2; TRBD1 matches at 7 bases. V lost 4 bases to trimming and J lost 8 bases; unmatched junction nucleotides: 13. This CDR3 is 15 amino acids long. Germline CDR1 LGHNA, CDR2 YSLEER. This chain's CDR3 is CASSRSTHRGNGYTF. DNA for the CDR3: TGCGCCAGCAGCCGATCCACCCACAGGGGTAACGGCTACACCTTC.

This clonotype was seen ten or more times. The chain combines TRBV12-3 or TRBV12-4 with TRBJ2-1; weak D call: TRBD2 (5 bases). V was trimmed by 5 bases and J by 5 bases, leaving 13 bases between them. This CDR3 has 14 amino acids. CDR3 DNA sequence: TGTGCCAGCAGTCTCCGAGCGGATCACAATGAGCAGTTCTTC. This sequence encodes CASSLRADHNEQFF.

The gene calls are TRBV30 and TRBJ2-6; D gene uncertain. The CDR3 has 13 amino acids. From germline, CDR1 is GTSNPN and CDR2 SVGIG (reference sequence). Trimming removed 0 bases from V and 2 bases from J, with 2 bases in between. CDR3 sequence (DNA): TGTGCCTGGAGTGTAACTGGGGCCAACGTCCTGACTTTC. It codes for CAWSVTGANVLTF.

This rearrangement joins TRBV5-6 to TRBJ2-1, with 11 bases aligning to TRBD1. The CDR3 extends over 16 amino acids. CDR1 is SGHDT and CDR2 is YYEEEE in the germline V gene. V lost 4 bases, J lost 6 bases, and 9 bases stayed unmatched. The CDR3 DNA is TGTGCCAGCAGCCCTGTTGCCGGGACAGGGGGCAATGAGCAGTTCTTC. Protein product: CASSPVAGTGGNEQFF. Complete variable domain (other parts from reference TRBV5-6 and TRBJ2-1): DAGVTQSPTHLIKTRGQQVTLRCSPKSGHDTVSWYQQALGQGPQFIFQYYEEEERQRGNFPDRFSGHQFPNYSSELNVNALLLGDSALYLCASSPVAGTGGNEQFFGPGTRLTVL.

At least ten counts were recorded for this clonotype. The chain's CDR3 is CASRGSVDLSTGELFF. As DNA, the CDR3 is TGTGCCAGTAGGGGTTCCGTGGATCTTAGCACCGGGGAGCTGTTTTTT. J is TRBJ2-2 and V is TRBV19; D gene uncertain. The CDR3 sequence is 16 residues long. Germline V gene data show CDR1 as LNHDA and CDR2 as SQIVND (reference sequence). Trimming left V 6 bases short and J 4 bases short, with 18 bases between.

There are many counts of this clonotype. This sequence joins TRBV18 and TRBJ2-7; D gene uncertain. The CDR3 length is 14 residues. V was shortened by 3 bases and J by 2 bases, with 11 bases between the two germline ends. CDR1 is KGHSH, CDR2 LQKENI, per germline. The CDR3: CASSPGKRTYEQYF. DNA for the CDR3: TGTGCCAGCTCACCGGGGAAAAGGACCTACGAGCAGTACTTC. The full variable domain, in which reference TRBV18 and TRBJ2-7 provide the parts outside the CDR3, is NAGVMQNPRHLVRRRGQEARLRCSPMKGHSHVYWYRQLPEEGLKFMVYLQKENIIDESGMPKERFSAEFPKEGPSILRIQQVVRGDSAAYFCASSPGKRTYEQYFGPGTRLTVT.

This clonotype was found many times. The chain carries TRBV5-1 and TRBJ1-1; the match to TRBD1 covers 8 bases. Germline V gene lookup returns CDR1 SGHRS and CDR2 YFSETQ. V shed 3 bases, J shed 7 bases, and the junction held 5 bases outside the gene matches. The CDR3 loop spans 13 amino acids. CDR3 sequence reads: CASSSQGAVEAFF. CDR3 coding DNA: TGCGCCAGCAGCTCGCAGGGGGCGGTTGAAGCTTTCTTT.

The chain carries TRBV18 and TRBJ2-1; no firm D call. Germline V gene lookup returns CDR1 KGHSH and CDR2 LQKENI. V gave up 8 bases and J gave up 0 bases, with 20 bases separating them. The CDR3 contains 17 residues. This CDR3 is CASQHSSDRNSYNEQFF. The CDR3 bases are TGTGCCAGCCAGCACTCCTCGGACCGGAACTCCTACAATGAGCAGTTCTTC.

This chain joins TRBV24-1 and TRBJ2-1; 10 nucleotides line up with TRBD1. The CDR3 is 14 residues long. After removal of 9 bases from V and 4 bases from J, the junction contained 5 bases not matched to a gene. The germline V gene has CDR1 KGHDR and CDR2 SFDVKD. As DNA, the CDR3 is TGTGCCACCGGGGACAGGGGATTTTACAATGAGCAGTTCTTC. This gives the protein CATGDRGFYNEQFF.

The table lists this clonotype with many counts. The chain couples TRBV10-3 to TRBJ1-1; D might be TRBD1 (5 bases). Germline loops: CDR1 ENHRY, CDR2 SYGVKD. This CDR3 has 12 amino acids. Between the trimmed V and J ends, which lost 0 bases and 6 bases, there was a span of 5 bases. The CDR3 coding sequence is TGTGCCATCAGTGAGTCGACAGCTGAAGCTTTCTTT. Amino acid sequence: CAISESTAEAFF.

This clonotype was detected ten times or more. The V call is TRBV29-1, the J call TRBJ2-3; TRBD1 or TRBD2 may be the D gene (5 bases each). The CDR3 has 14 residues. Germline loops: CDR1 SQVTM, CDR2 ANQGSEA. Deletions cut 7 bases from V and 0 bases from J, with 14 bases between. The CDR3: CSAPRGVSTDTQYF. The CDR3 region has the DNA TGCAGCGCTCCCCGAGGGGTTAGCACAGATACGCAGTATTTT.

The sample holds many counts of this clonotype. This chain joins TRBV3-2 and TRBJ2-3. TRBV3-2 is a known pseudogene. The CDR3 has 13 amino acids. The CDR3 loop reads CASSPIRTDTQYF. The CDR3 DNA is TGTGCCAGCAGCCCCATACGGACAGATACGCAGTATTTT.

The V and J genes are TRBV29-1 and TRBJ2-5; D gene uncertain. The CDR3 spans 13 residues. V was clipped by 0 bases and J by 1 base, with 6 bases between them. The V gene's germline CDR1 is SQVTM and CDR2 ANQGSEA. The CDR3 loop is CSVEDPGQETQYF. For the CDR3, the DNA is TGCAGCGTTGAAGATCCGGGCCAAGAGACCCAGTACTTC.

In its sample, this clonotype was seen many times. The J gene is TRBJ2-7, the V gene TRBV28; D gene unclear. Trimming stripped 5 bases from V and 5 bases from J, with 10 bases between. The CDR3 is 12 residues long. In germline, CDR1 is MDHEN, CDR2 SYDVKM. The CDR3 protein is CASSIVRDEQYF. The DNA for the CDR3 is TGTGCCAGCAGTATTGTAAGGGACGAGCAGTACTTC. The full variable domain, its missing parts supplied by reference TRBV28 and TRBJ2-7, is DVKVTQSSRYLVKRTGEKVFLECVQDMDHENMFWYRQDPGLGLRLIYFSYDVKMKEKGDIPEGYSVSREKKERFSLILESASTNQTSMYLCASSIVRDEQYFGPGTRLTVT.

This clonotype came up many times. This chain connects TRBV7-3 to TRBJ2-7, with D perhaps TRBD1 (6 bases). This CDR3 comprises 14 residues. V was shortened by 2 bases and J by 2 bases, with 10 bases between the two germline ends. Germline assignment: CDR1 SGHTA and CDR2 FQGTGA. The CDR3 region has the DNA TGTGCCAGCAGCTTAGCACAGGGTCCCTACGAGCAGTACTTC. Translation: CASSLAQGPYEQYF.